The 7 T cell receptor beta chains below all came from one sample that was sequenced in a study of T cells in Graves' hyperthyroidism and ophthalmopathy. TCR beta CDR3 regions were amplified from RNA. The TCR CDR3 was amplified in a first-round RT-PCR using the HTBI primer set. TCRdb recomputed calls from the multiplex PCR reads with MiXCR, one row per CDR3 protein. The sample holds 300,000 to 450,000 distinct CDR3 sequences, 15% to 18% seen once. Sequenced input: blood. The receptors were sampled from a woman in her late teens or twenties with Graves' hyperthyroidism that later progressed to Graves' ophthalmopathy.

This clonotype was counted at least ten times. V and J are TRBV12-3 or TRBV12-4 and TRBJ2-4, with D perhaps TRBD2 (6 bases). The CDR3 runs 15 residues. V gave up 1 base and J gave up 4 bases, with 11 bases separating them. The CDR3 DNA follows: TGTGCCAGCAGTTTAGAGCGACTAGATAAAAACATTCAGTACTTC. Its translation: CASSLERLDKNIQYF.

With respect to this clonotype: A much larger clone differs from this one at a single base, so this may be a read error. The V and J genes are TRBV28 and TRBJ2-2; TRBD1 aligns across 9 bases. The CDR3 consists of 15 residues. Germline V gene sequence: CDR1 MDHEN, CDR2 SYDVKM. The CDR3 protein is CASSFGQGFAGELLF. As DNA, the CDR3 is TGTGCCAGCAGTTTCGGACAGGGGTTCGCCGGGGAGCTGCTTTTT.

The rearrangement uses TRBV5-6 and TRBJ1-2; D remains unclear. CDR1 is SGHDT and CDR2 is YYEEEE in the germline V gene. V was trimmed by 0 bases and J by 4 bases, leaving 7 bases between them. This CDR3 comprises 13 residues. CDR3 sequence (DNA): TGTGCCAGCAGCTTGGAGTGGGCCTATGGCTACACCTTC. Translating gives CASSLEWAYGYTF. Combining the CDR3 with reference TRBV5-6 and TRBJ1-2 gives the whole variable domain DAGVTQSPTHLIKTRGQQVTLRCSPKSGHDTVSWYQQALGQGPQFIFQYYEEEERQRGNFPDRFSGHQFPNYSSELNVNALLLGDSALYLCASSLEWAYGYTFGSGTRLTVV.

The chain carries TRBV6-2 or TRBV6-3 and TRBJ1-1; TRBD1 might be the D (5 bases). The CDR3 totals 15 residues. The germline V and J ends were trimmed by 1 base and 2 bases, with 11 bases remaining between them. CDR1 and CDR2 from the germline V gene are MNHEY and SVGEGT. The CDR3 loop reads CASSYLATENTEAFF. The CDR3 DNA reads TGTGCCAGCAGTTACTTGGCGACAGAAAACACTGAAGCTTTCTTT.

In this sample, this clonotype turned up many times. The chain uses TRBV28 and TRBJ2-1; D gene unclear. V shed 2 bases and J shed 3 bases, with 8 bases lying between them. The CDR3 is 14 amino acids. Germline CDR1 MDHEN, CDR2 SYDVKM. CDR3 amino acids: CASSLRHLYNEQFF. In nucleotides, the CDR3 is TGTGCCAGCAGTTTACGGCATCTCTACAATGAGCAGTTCTTC. The full variable domain, in which reference TRBV28 and TRBJ2-1 provide the parts outside the CDR3, is DVKVTQSSRYLVKRTGEKVFLECVQDMDHENMFWYRQDPGLGLRLIYFSYDVKMKEKGDIPEGYSVSREKKERFSLILESASTNQTSMYLCASSLRHLYNEQFFGPGTRLTVL.

A few counts support this clonotype. The chain carries TRBV10-3 and TRBJ2-3, with D perhaps given as TRBD1 or TRBD2 (5 bases each). V shed 8 bases and J shed 6 bases, with 18 bases lying between them. CDR3 length equals 14 residues. Per the germline V gene, CDR1 is ENHRY and CDR2 is SYGVKD. The CDR3 spells CAIGAGEGGDTQYF. The CDR3 region has the DNA TGTGCCATCGGGGCCGGGGAAGGTGGGGATACGCAGTATTTT.

The sample holds a few counts of this clonotype. This CDR3 is CSVDGLAGGQQNAGELFF. CDR3 nucleotide sequence: TGCAGCGTTGACGGACTAGCGGGAGGGCAACAGAATGCCGGGGAGCTGTTTTTT. The chain joins TRBV29-1 to TRBJ2-2; 15 bases align to TRBD2. The germline V gene has CDR1 SQVTM and CDR2 ANQGSEA. The CDR3 extends over 18 amino acids. With V trimmed by 3 bases and J by 6 bases, 11 bases remained unmatched.